This is a list of T cell receptor beta chains from one sample in a study of blood T cells in healthy people across ages. TCRdb reprocessed the 5' RACE reads via MiXCR and lists one record per CDR3 protein. In the table there are approximately 490,000 distinct CDR3 sequences, nearly 25% of which are singletons. These data are also associated with another study on T cells of mothers and their children.

Material: blood. All receptors derive from a boy younger than 18 in good health. CDR3s leave out the opening cysteine and the closing phenylalanine or tryptophan.

V gene: TRBV7-3; J gene: TRBJ1-4; CDR3 protein: ASSLTGQNNEKLF
V gene: TRBV29-1; J gene: TRBJ2-2; CDR3 protein: SVAGGLFGTGELF
V gene: TRBV7-9; J gene: TRBJ2-3; CDR3 protein: ASSIGTGPLTDTQY
V gene: TRBV6-1; J gene: TRBJ1-5; CDR3 protein: ASSGGWNQPQH
V gene: TRBV7-2; J gene: TRBJ2-3; CDR3 protein: ASSLERRRRPPDTQY
V gene: TRBV3-1; J gene: TRBJ2-5; CDR3 protein: ASSQDLASLKF
V gene: TRBV4-3; J gene: TRBJ1-2; CDR3 protein: ASSQVPQGGRSNYGYT
V gene: TRBV7-2; J gene: TRBJ1-4; CDR3 protein: ASSARQGRDEKLF
V gene: TRBV18; J gene: TRBJ2-1; CDR3 protein: ASSAQGAQYNEQF
V gene: TRBV6-5; J gene: TRBJ1-2; CDR3 protein: ASRQTGAGHYGYT
V gene: TRBV11-2; J gene: TRBJ2-7; CDR3 protein: ASSLDRDSTQQY
V gene: TRBV23-1; J gene: TRBJ1-5; CDR3 protein: ASTPGQGEAQPQH
V gene: TRBV6-2/TRBV6-3; J gene: TRBJ1-1; CDR3 protein: ATTGWGTEAF
V gene: TRBV29-1; J gene: TRBJ2-3; CDR3 protein: SVLGLTSGSTDTQY
V gene: TRBV12-3/TRBV12-4; J gene: TRBJ2-7; CDR3 protein: ASSFNDPGLAGSGQY
V gene: TRBV27; J gene: TRBJ2-3; CDR3 protein: ASSPPTGLFTDTQY
V gene: TRBV18; J gene: TRBJ1-4; CDR3 protein: ASSPAGRYEKLF